Below are 32 T cell receptor beta chains sequenced from a single sample in a study of glioma-infiltrating T cells. Amplification of TCR alpha and beta CDR3 regions from RNA used iRepertoire nested multiplex PCR. MiXCR, applied by TCRdb to the multiplex PCR reads, yields one record per CDR3 protein. Here the sample spans more than 300,000 distinct CDR3 sequences, less than 50% being singletons. Material: glioma tissue, nonneoplastic brain tissue, or PBMCs (not recorded which). The receptors originated from a human donor with low-grade glioma or glioblastoma, undergoing nonglioma brain surgery, or in good health (not recorded which).

This clonotype appeared many times. The rearrangement joins TRBV27 to TRBJ1-2, with TRBD1 matching over 7 bases. The CDR3 totals 14 residues. Germline assignment: CDR1 MNHEY and CDR2 SMNVEV (reference sequence). V was clipped by 4 bases and J by 6 bases; unmatched bases: 8. The CDR3 here is CASSYNRGRDGYTF. The CDR3 coding sequence is TGTGCCAGCAGTTATAACAGGGGAAGGGATGGCTACACCTTC.

Many counts were recorded for this clonotype. The CDR3 nucleotides read TGTGCCAGCAGTTTAAATGGACTAGCGGGAGGGCCAAGTTACAATGAGCAGTTCTTC. It is translated as CASSLNGLAGGPSYNEQFF. The J gene is TRBJ2-1, the V gene TRBV27; 15 positions agree with TRBD2. The germline gives CDR1 MNHEY, CDR2 SMNVEV (reference sequence). The ends lost 2 bases at V and 4 bases at J; junction bases unmatched: 9. This CDR3 contains 19 residues.

The gene calls are TRBV4-1 and TRBJ2-2; maybe TRBD2 (6 bases). The germline gives CDR1 MGHRA, CDR2 YSYEKL. Trimming left V 4 bases short and J 3 bases short, with 18 bases between. This CDR3 spans 17 amino acids. The CDR3 spells CASSLSGGRRDTGELFF. CDR3 nucleotides: TGCGCCAGCAGCCTATCCGGGGGACGGAGGGACACCGGGGAGCTGTTTTTT.

As concerns this clonotype: Given a much more abundant clone one base away, this may be a read error. As the CDR3 is not closed by the conserved phenylalanine or tryptophan, this likely results from a read error. This chain joins TRBV6-1 and TRBJ2-1, with D possibly matching TRBD2 (6 bases). This CDR3 spans 15 amino acids. Per germline, CDR1 MNHNS and CDR2 SASEGT. The ends were cut back, 6 bases at V and 0 bases at J, with 12 bases in the middle. The CDR3 region has the DNA TGTGCCAGCAGGGGACTCCCAATCTCCTACAATGAGCAGTTCCTC. Amino acid sequence: CASRGLPISYNEQFL.

CDR3 sequence: CAISWTGGTEAFF. DNA of the CDR3: TGTGCCATCAGCTGGACAGGTGGGACTGAAGCTTTCTTT. This rearrangement joins TRBV10-3 to TRBJ1-1; TRBD1 matches at 7 bases. CDR3 length: 13 residues. After removal of 6 bases from V and 5 bases from J, the junction contained 6 bases not matched to a gene. The germline V gene encodes CDR1 ENHRY and CDR2 SYGVKD.

About this clonotype itself: Likely a read error: the CDR3 ends without its conserved phenylalanine or tryptophan. The DNA is left out, because the CDR3 cannot be placed on it with certainty; the CDR3 is given as TCRdb lists it. The CDR3 loop reads CASSFASATLNLQL. The chain combines TRBV28 with TRBJ2-7; the table's TRBD2 call for D was not verified on the DNA. The CDR3 has 14 amino acids, counting both end residues. Germline CDR1 MDHEN, CDR2 SYDVKM.

This clonotype was picked up a small number of times. A much larger clone differs from this one at a single base, so this may be a read error. The V call is TRBV28, the J call TRBJ2-2, with D unclear. The V gene lost 1 base and the J gene lost 4 bases, with 4 bases spanning the gap. The CDR3 totals 13 residues. Germline CDR1 and CDR2: MDHEN and SYDVKM. The CDR3 bases are TGTGCCAGCAGTTTATTCATCACCGGGGAGCTGTTTTTT. This encodes CASSLFITGELFF.

The chain couples TRBV11-3 to TRBJ2-2; D is unclear. The CDR3 runs to 13 residues. Germline V gene lookup returns CDR1 SGHNT and CDR2 YENEEA. V dropped 4 bases and J dropped 6 bases, with 9 bases sitting between them. CDR3 DNA sequence: TGTGCCAGCAGCTATTTAGCTGCCGGGGAGCTGTTTTTT. Residues: CASSYLAAGELFF.

V is TRBV19 and J is TRBJ1-2; D remains unclear. V was clipped by 5 bases and J by 0 bases, with 13 bases between them. The CDR3 runs 15 residues. CDR1 is LNHDA, CDR2 SQIVND, per germline (reference sequence). For the CDR3, the DNA is TGTGCCAGTAGTGACACGAGTCTAGCTAACTATGGCTACACCTTC. Protein: CASSDTSLANYGYTF.

This clonotype has at least ten counts. This sequence joins TRBV6-1 and TRBJ2-7; D is possibly TRBD1 (6 bases). Germline V gene sequence: CDR1 MNHNS, CDR2 SASEGT. CDR3 length: 15 amino acids. The V and J ends lost 6 bases and 0 bases respectively, with 15 bases between them. The CDR3 DNA is TGTGCCAGCAGACAACAGGGATGGAGCTCCTACGAGCAGTACTTC. This codes for CASRQQGWSSYEQYF.

At least ten counts were recorded for this clonotype. The gene calls are TRBV27 and TRBJ2-1, with TRBD1 identical over 8 bases. J lost 0 bases, V lost 6 bases, and 13 bases had no gene match. This CDR3 contains 18 residues. Germline loops: CDR1 MNHEY, CDR2 SMNVEV (reference sequence). CDR3 nucleotides: TGTGCCAGCAGGCGACAGGGGAGGTACGGGAGCTCCTACAATGAGCAGTTCTTC. Amino acid sequence: CASRRQGRYGSSYNEQFF.

This clonotype was observed a handful of times. The V gene is TRBV6-2 or TRBV6-3, the J gene TRBJ2-1; 10 bases line up with TRBD2. The trim removed 1 base at V and 10 bases at J, leaving 7 bases unmatched. CDR1 and CDR2 from the germline V gene are MNHEY and SVGEGT. The CDR3 sequence is 15 residues long. CDR3 loop: CASSYFASGSHEQFF. The CDR3 DNA is TGTGCCAGCAGTTACTTTGCTAGCGGGAGCCACGAGCAGTTCTTC.

V is TRBV11-2 and J is TRBJ2-1; 9 bases agree with TRBD2. The CDR3 covers 16 residues. Losses at the gene ends were 6 bases for V and 0 bases for J; bases not matched to a gene: 6. Germline CDR1 and CDR2: SGHAT and FQNNGV. The CDR3 DNA follows: TGTGCCAGCAGATCGATAGCGGGAGTCTCCTACAATGAGCAGTTCTTC. Encoded protein: CASRSIAGVSYNEQFF.

Notes on this clonotype: Since a much larger clone is just one base distant, this may be a read error. The chain links TRBV27 to TRBJ1-5; D possibly matches TRBD1 or TRBD2 (5 bases each). Gene TRBJ2-3 matches the end of the DNA better, so the J call may be wrong. This CDR3 spans 15 amino acids. Germline-derived CDR1 and CDR2 are MNHEY and SMNVEV (reference sequence). CDR3 loop: CASSLLGTGTQPQYF. The CDR3 DNA reads TGTGCCAGCAGTTTACTGGGGACGGGCACTCAGCCCCAGTATTTT.

Written as DNA, the CDR3 is TGCGCCAGCAGCCGCTCGATTGGAGGACTAGGGTCCTACGAGCAGTACTTC. Its protein is CASSRSIGGLGSYEQYF. The gene calls are TRBV4-1 and TRBJ2-7; 7 bases map to TRBD2. This CDR3 region has 17 residues. Germline V gene lookup returns CDR1 MGHRA and CDR2 YSYEKL. J gave up 1 base and V 4 bases, and 13 bases lay outside the gene matches.

This sequence joins TRBV28 and TRBJ2-7; D is unresolved. Germline V gives CDR1 MDHEN, CDR2 SYDVKM. The ends were cut back, 3 bases at V and 1 base at J, with 7 bases in the middle. The CDR3 loop spans 13 amino acids. DNA for the CDR3: TGTGCCAGCAGTTTTACCCTGTCCTACGAGCAGTACTTC. Protein sequence: CASSFTLSYEQYF.

V usage is TRBV7-6 and J usage is TRBJ2-1; D gene unclear. CDR3 length: 19 residues. Germline CDR1 and CDR2: SGHVS and FNYEAQ. Trimming took 5 bases from V and 6 from J, leaving 29 bases between them. The CDR3 protein is CASSPTTMTFKWPSNEQFF. As DNA, the CDR3 is TGTGCCAGCAGCCCTACCACTATGACCTTTAAATGGCCTTCCAATGAGCAGTTCTTC. Full variable domain (remainder filled in from reference TRBV7-6 and TRBJ2-1): GAGVSQSPRYKVTKRGQDVALRCDPISGHVSLYWYRQALGQGPEFLTYFNYEAQQDKSGLPNDRFSAERPEGSISTLTIQRTEQRDSAMYRCASSPTTMTFKWPSNEQFFGPGTRLTVL.

There are a few counts of this clonotype. Just one base apart from a much larger clone, this may be a read error. This rearrangement joins TRBV6-1 to TRBJ1-5, with D uncertain. The V end lost 5 bases, the J end lost 4 bases, and 6 bases lay between the germline ends. This CDR3 has 12 residues. Germline V gene sequence: CDR1 MNHNS, CDR2 SASEGT. CDR3 DNA: TGTGCCAGCAGTTCCTTTAATCAGCCCCAGCATTTT. Protein product: CASSSFNQPQHF.

This sequence joins TRBV4-3 and TRBJ2-1, with D perhaps TRBD2 (5 bases). The J call may not be correct, given that the DNA end is closer to TRBJ2-7. This CDR3 is built from 12 residues. Germline V gene data show CDR1 as LGHNA and CDR2 as YSLEER. The CDR3 here is CASSPPSGEQYF. CDR3 DNA sequence: TGCGCCAGCAGCCCGCCCTCGGGAGAGCAGTACTTC.

The V call is TRBV6-1, the J call TRBJ2-1; 9 positions agree with TRBD2. Per germline, CDR1 MNHNS and CDR2 SASEGT. V shed 5 bases, J shed 6 bases, and the junction held 5 bases outside the gene matches. This CDR3 is 14 amino acids long. CDR3: CASSRLAGSNEQFF. The CDR3 DNA follows: TGTGCCAGCAGTCGCCTAGCGGGATCCAATGAGCAGTTCTTC.

The CDR3 spells CASSLLWTSGDNEQFF. The CDR3 DNA is TGTGCCAGCAGTTTATTGTGGACTAGCGGCGACAATGAGCAGTTCTTC. The genes are TRBV27 and TRBJ2-1, with 10 bases lining up with TRBD2. This CDR3 region has 16 residues. The ends lost 1 base at V and 5 bases at J; junction bases unmatched: 5. Germline V gives CDR1 MNHEY, CDR2 SMNVEV (reference sequence).

As for this clonotype: Given a much more abundant clone one base away, this may be a read error. The rearrangement uses TRBV6-5 and TRBJ2-1; the match to TRBD2 covers 9 bases. The germline CDR1 and CDR2 sequences are MNHEY and SVGAGI. CDR3 size: 14 residues. V lost 5 bases, J lost 13 bases, and 12 bases stayed unmatched. The CDR3 DNA reads TGTGCCAGCAGTACTAGCGGGTCACAAGAGACCCAGTTCTTC. Translation gives CASSTSGSQETQFF.

The V gene is TRBV28, the J gene TRBJ1-5; D call uncertain. Germline CDR1 reads MDHEN; CDR2 reads SYDVKM. This CDR3 spans 13 amino acids. V was cut by 6 bases and J by 7 bases, with 13 bases left in between. This chain's CDR3 is CASSPTGKQPQHF. CDR3 nucleotides: TGTGCCAGCAGCCCGACGGGGAAGCAGCCCCAGCATTTT.

This clonotype was counted many times. This chain joins TRBV27 and TRBJ2-7; TRBD1 is a possible D gene (6 bases). The CDR3 has 15 residues. Germline CDR1 MNHEY, CDR2 SMNVEV (reference sequence). V shed 5 bases and J shed 1 base, with 15 bases lying between them. CDR3 residues: CASSIDRIPSYEQYF. The CDR3 nucleotides read TGTGCCAGCAGTATAGACAGGATCCCTTCCTACGAGCAGTACTTC.

In its sample, this clonotype was seen once. A much more abundant neighbour one base away suggests this may be a read error. The gene calls are TRBV20-1 and TRBJ2-3, with a tentative D call TRBD1 (6 bases). Trimming removed 5 bases from V and 3 bases from J, with 12 bases in between. The CDR3 length is 13 residues. Germline V gene lookup returns CDR1 DFQATT and CDR2 SNEGSKA (reference sequence). The chain's CDR3 is CSASTGQTDTQYF. In DNA form, the CDR3 reads TGCAGTGCTTCAACAGGGCAGACAGATACGCAGTATTTT.

Worth noting for this clonotype: The junction shows a germline mismatch at one end, possibly a read error. The V and J genes are TRBV6-5 and TRBJ1-5; D not resolved. There are 15 residues in the CDR3. Germline CDR1 reads MNHEY; CDR2 reads SVGAGI. The CDR3 loop reads CASSYAAGGNKPQHF. CDR3 DNA: TGTGCCAGCAGTTACGCGGCAGGAGGCAATAAGCCCCAGCATTTT.

This clonotype was found a few times. The chain recombines TRBV7-2 with TRBJ2-7; the D gene is possibly TRBD2 (5 bases). V was shortened by 5 bases and J by 2 bases, with 16 bases between the two germline ends. This CDR3 has 15 residues. CDR1 SGHTA and CDR2 FQGNSA come from the germline V gene. In nucleotides, the CDR3 is TGTGCCAGCAGCCCGTTAGCGTCAGGCGCCTACGAGCAGTACTTC. As protein: CASSPLASGAYEQYF.

Points on this clonotype: A read error may produce the germline difference seen at one junction end. The V and J genes are TRBV6-2 or TRBV6-3 and TRBJ2-1; D might be TRBD1 (5 bases). This CDR3 is 16 amino acids long. Germline values: CDR1 MNHEY, CDR2 SVGEGT. CDR3 bases: TGTGCCAGCGGTTACTCAGACAGCAGCTTCTACAATGAGCAGTTCTTC. Protein product: CASGYSDSSFYNEQFF.

The chain couples TRBV15 to TRBJ2-4; a weak D match, TRBD1 (5 bases). Trimming stripped 0 bases from V and 8 bases from J, with 14 bases between. Germline V gene lookup returns CDR1 LNHNV and CDR2 YYDKDF (reference sequence). This CDR3 has 15 amino acids. The CDR3 sequence is CATSRDPGRVYIQYF. DNA of the CDR3: TGTGCCACCAGCAGAGATCCGGGCAGGGTATACATTCAGTACTTC.

The V gene is TRBV6-6, the J gene TRBJ2-7, with TRBD2 matching 13 bases. Losses at the gene ends were 1 base for V and 4 bases for J; bases not matched to a gene: 1. Per the germline V gene, CDR1 is MNHNY and CDR2 is SVGAGI (reference sequence). The CDR3 covers 15 residues. This CDR3 reads CASSYLTSGGYEQYF. The CDR3 DNA reads as TGTGCCAGCAGTTACTTGACTAGCGGGGGGTACGAGCAGTACTTC.

V is TRBV5-1 and J is TRBJ1-1, with unresolved D. There are 16 residues in the CDR3. CDR1 and CDR2 (germline): SGHRS, YFSETQ. The germline V and J ends were trimmed by 5 bases and 3 bases, with 20 bases remaining between them. The CDR3 here is CASRPRGEDAYTEAFF. The DNA of the CDR3 is TGCGCCAGCAGGCCCCGAGGCGAGGATGCGTACACTGAAGCTTTCTTT.

This clonotype was recorded at least ten times. The chain has TRBV28 and TRBJ1-2; D not certain. V lost 1 base and J lost 6, with 9 bases in between. The CDR3 contains 13 residues. Germline lookup yields CDR1 MDHEN and CDR2 SYDVKM. This chain's CDR3 is CASSLLLEHGYTF. The CDR3 DNA is TGTGCCAGCAGTTTATTGTTGGAACATGGCTACACCTTC.